These T cell receptor beta chains were read from a single sample in a study of T cell responses to AZD1222 COVID-19 vaccine. Clones were read by immunoSEQ multiplex PCR, and TCRdb kept only the in-frame ones, dropping some. In the table there are roughly 140,000 clones, about nine tenths of which are singletons. Sequences were derived from peripheral blood, sampled on day 0 of AZD1222 vaccination. These receptors came from an adult in good health. CDR3s include the opening cysteine and the closing phenylalanine or tryptophan. D genes are given only for firm matches. Some rows mark clone size as missing; the rest say once, few, many or name a class of expanded clone.

V gene	CDR3 length	J gene	clone size	D gene	CDR3 protein	CDR3 DNA
TRBV6-2/TRBV6-3	18	TRBJ1-3	NA	NA	CASSYLPGPPSSGNTIYF	TGTGCCAGCAGTTACCTCCCGGGACCCCCGAGCTCTGGAAACACCATATATTTT
TRBV30	13	TRBJ1-4	NA	TRBD1	CAGGQGQGEKLFF	TGTGCCGGTGGACAGGGGCAGGGTGAAAAACTGTTTTTT
TRBV5-4	16	TRBJ2-1	NA	TRBD2	CASSLVPTSGNDEQFF	TGTGCCAGCAGCTTGGTTCCGACTAGCGGGAACGATGAGCAGTTCTTC
TRBV5-1	15	TRBJ1-5	NA	NA	CASSRGGGPNQPQHF	TGCGCCAGCAGCCGAGGGGGTGGCCCTAATCAGCCCCAGCATTTT
TRBV11-3	18	TRBJ2-3	NA	TRBD2	CASSSGLAGGPSTDTQYF	TGTGCCAGCAGCTCGGGACTAGCGGGAGGCCCTAGCACAGATACGCAGTATTTT
TRBV24-1	13	TRBJ2-1	NA	NA	CATRMAGRGKQFF	TGTGCCACCAGGATGGCGGGCCGGGGCAAGCAGTTCTTC
TRBV7-6	15	TRBJ2-5	NA	NA	CASSMAGTAGETQYF	TGTGCCAGCAGTATGGCCGGGACTGCCGGGGAGACCCAGTACTTC
TRBV7-2	14	TRBJ2-7	NA	NA	CASSPGGSHHEQYF	TGTGCCAGCAGCCCGGGTGGATCCCACCACGAGCAGTACTTC
TRBV7-7	15	TRBJ2-2	NA	TRBD1	CAGGQTGGMAGELFF	TGTGCCGGGGGCCAGACAGGGGGCATGGCCGGGGAGCTGTTTTTT
TRBV9	16	TRBJ1-2	NA	TRBD1	CASSTGQGLVATLRSF	TGTGCCAGCAGCACCGGACAGGGCTTAGTCGCCACGCTTAGATCCTTC
TRBV7-8	14	TRBJ2-7	NA	NA	CASSLAQGLYEQYF	TGTGCCAGCAGCTTAGCGCAGGGGCTATACGAGCAGTACTTC
TRBV5-8	11	TRBJ2-7	NA	NA	CASGLTYEQYF	TGTGCCAGCGGGCTGACCTACGAGCAGTACTTC
TRBV9	15	TRBJ2-3	once	TRBD1	CASSAWTGFTDTQYF	TGTGCCAGCAGCGCCTGGACAGGGTTCACAGATACGCAGTATTTT
TRBV30	14	TRBJ2-7	NA	NA	CAWSVPPSDYEQYF	TGTGCCTGGAGTGTACCGCCTAGCGACTACGAGCAGTACTTC
TRBV6-4	13	TRBJ2-1	NA	NA	CASSPSPYNEQFF	TGTGCCAGCAGTCCAAGCCCCTACAATGAGCAGTTCTTC
TRBV7-8	16	TRBJ2-3	NA	TRBD2	CASSRGVRLDTDTQYF	TGTGCCAGCAGCCGGGGGGTTCGACTTGACACAGATACGCAGTATTTT
TRBV5-1	16	TRBJ1-3	NA	NA	CASSLDFGESGNTIYF	TGCGCCAGCAGCTTGGATTTCGGGGAGAGTGGAAACACCATATATTTT
TRBV7-9	13	TRBJ1-5	NA	NA	CASTVSGGQPQHF	TGTGCCAGCACCGTATCGGGGGGTCAGCCCCAGCATTTT
TRBV5-1	16	TRBJ1-1	NA	NA	CASSYLTPSRDTEAFF	TGCGCCAGCAGCTACCTGACCCCTAGTAGGGACACTGAAGCTTTCTTT
TRBV5-1	16	TRBJ2-2	NA	TRBD2	CASSLTGLGHTGELFF	TGCGCCAGCAGCTTAACCGGACTAGGCCACACCGGGGAGCTGTTTTTT
TRBV7-8	14	TRBJ2-1	NA	NA	CASSSRASNNEQFF	TGTGCCAGCAGCTCCCGGGCCTCAAACAATGAGCAGTTCTTC
TRBV6-2/TRBV6-3	20	TRBJ1-5	NA	NA	CASTPPKPDSGRNSNQPQHF	TGTGCCAGCACCCCACCCAAACCTGATTCGGGCAGGAATAGCAATCAGCCCCAGCATTTT
TRBV28	15	TRBJ1-5	once	NA	CASSRQGYDIQPQHF	TGTGCCAGCAGTAGACAAGGGTATGACATTCAGCCCCAGCATTTT
TRBV7-9	16	TRBJ2-7	NA	NA	CASSQPAGGGSYEQYF	TGTGCCAGCAGCCAACCAGCAGGGGGAGGGAGCTACGAGCAGTACTTC
TRBV6-2/TRBV6-3	14	TRBJ1-2	NA	NA	CASSPDLGAGGYTF	TGTGCCAGCAGTCCCGATTTGGGGGCAGGTGGCTACACCTTC
TRBV6-5	15	TRBJ1-5	NA	NA	CASSLLDGPNQPQHF	TGTGCCAGCAGTTTACTAGACGGTCCCAATCAGCCCCAGCATTTT
TRBV28	18	TRBJ2-7	once	TRBD2	CASSLELAGGPGSYEQYF	TGTGCCAGCAGTTTAGAACTAGCGGGAGGGCCGGGTTCCTACGAGCAGTACTTC
TRBV7-2	16	TRBJ2-1	NA	TRBD1	CASSLQQGAPYNEQFF	TGTGCCAGCAGCTTGCAACAGGGGGCCCCCTACAATGAGCAGTTCTTC
TRBV19	12	TRBJ1-1	NA	NA	CASTPGYTEAFF	TGTGCCAGTACCCCCGGGTACACTGAAGCTTTCTTT
TRBV5-5	17	TRBJ2-7	NA	NA	CASRPSSAPAQGYEQYF	TGTGCCAGCAGACCGTCATCAGCGCCGGCCCAAGGGTACGAGCAGTACTTC